This T cell receptor beta chain was sequenced in a study of shared clonotypes between healthy human individuals. Study observations and caveats: Some naive CD4 clonotypes, about 5.5%, turned up in common across four donors.

A CD45RA-negative memory subset and a CD45RA+ naive subset were separated from the CD4+ cells. Comments on this clone: Its antigen is not identified.

J gave up 7 bases and V 6 bases, and 5 bases lay outside the gene matches. The CDR3 has 14 amino acids. Looked up from germline, CDR1 is WNHNN and CDR2 is SYGVQD (reference sequence). In replicate PCRs of sorted subsets, around 0.2 ug DNA, approximately 30,000 T cell genomes, was used. Assay used: immunoSEQ multiplex PCR; TCRdb lists only in-frame clones, some missing. Among 980,000 or so clones listed, about 80% were seen once. This TCR was recovered from a man aged 18 to 30 in good health. The sample was memory CD4+ T cells sorted from blood. Described subset: CD45RA-negative fraction. The V and J genes are TRBV10-1 and TRBJ2-1, with 11 nucleotides matching TRBD1. The CDR3, as DNA: TGCGCCAGCAGGTCCGGGACAGGGGGGAATGAGCAGTTCTTC. Translating it yields CASRSGTGGNEQFF.